The T cell receptor beta chain under discussion was sequenced for a study of blood T cell repertoires in COVID-19 (dated by TCRdb to about 2020). Regarding the complete study: Samples from collaborators originated in the United States, Italy and Spain and spanned both the acute and convalescent phases of COVID-19. The material from the prospective study consisted of cDNA or gDNA derived from T cells, B-cell-depleted T cells, or PBMCs. The dataset comprised deeply sampled blood TCRbeta repertoires from subjects exposed to, actively infected with, or recovered from COVID-19. The repertoires were released in a freely available public database intended as a resource for research on the immune response to SARS-CoV-2. The samples were drawn from the first 160 participants of the ongoing ImmuneRACE study and from 1,200 or so subjects provided by 6 global collaborators. Nearly every sample came with metadata listing a de-identified subject ID, COVID-19 status, age in years and sex. Where HLA class I and class II types were available, the types were taken from metadata supplied by the sample provider, not from assay-based typing.

Another Seattle source contributed samples from volunteer blood donors who had recovered from COVID-19. Each collaborating institution followed its own protocols to collect whole blood in K2EDTA tubes. For TCRbeta analysis, collaborators shipped samples in one of three forms: frozen whole blood, isolated PBMCs, or DNA extracted from either of those sample types. Details on this clone: The specificity of this receptor is unknown. No quality values exist for individual bases; no much larger clone is one base distant.

The immunoSEQ Assay, a bias-controlled multiplex PCR, was used to amplify TCRbeta CDR3 regions from genomic DNA. The original methods were these. Within the assay, amplification of reference gene primers was used to estimate how many nucleated cells each sample contained. To quantify the absolute abundance of each unique TCRbeta CDR3 rearrangement, sequence reads were collapsed and filtered. For each sample, productive Simpson clonality was calculated as the square root of Simpson's diversity index across productive rearrangements. TCRdb provides this immuneACCESS table in a form limited to in-frame rearrangements. Some clones are lacking; in checked studies, under half of them reflect an unresolved V gene, and why the rest are absent is not known. That table furnishes V, J and clone size, whereas the DNA furnished D and trimming. In this sample the table shows roughly 250,000 clones, roughly 90% of which occur a single time. 7.2% of the sample comes from the top ten.

Measured from the cysteine to the phenylalanine, the CDR3 is 14 residues long. Only CDR3 DNA remains: 42 bases, in frame from the first base. The CDR1 and CDR2 encoded by the germline V gene (reference sequence) are SEHNR and FQNEAQ. Trimming accounts for 4 bases at V and 4 bases at J, while the number of junction bases matched to no gene is 4. Broader findings and caveats from the paper: Clinical and demographic metadata were provided uncurated, with the amount varying by source and participant.

The clonotype originates from a man aged 55 to 70 who had recovered from COVID-19. Material: peripheral blood. The chain is assembled from TRBV7-9 and TRBJ2-5; TRBD2 agrees with 9 junctional bases. The CDR3 is CASSSVAGAETQYF. The nucleotides are TGTGCCAGCAGCTCGGTAGCGGGGGCAGAGACCCAGTACTTC.